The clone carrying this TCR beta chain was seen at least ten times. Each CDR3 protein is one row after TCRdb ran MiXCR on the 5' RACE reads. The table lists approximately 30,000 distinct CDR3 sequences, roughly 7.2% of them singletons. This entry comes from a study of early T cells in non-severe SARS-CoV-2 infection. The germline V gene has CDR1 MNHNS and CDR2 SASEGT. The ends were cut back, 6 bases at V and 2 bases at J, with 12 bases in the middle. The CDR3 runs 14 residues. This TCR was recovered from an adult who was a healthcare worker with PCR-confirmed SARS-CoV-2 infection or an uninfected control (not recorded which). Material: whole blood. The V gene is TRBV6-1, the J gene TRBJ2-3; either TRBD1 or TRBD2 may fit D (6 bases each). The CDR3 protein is CASSAGHDTDTQYF. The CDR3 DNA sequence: TGTGCCAGCAGCGCGGGACACGACACAGATACGCAGTATTTT.